Listed below are T cell receptor beta chains from one sample, sequenced in a study of shared clonotypes between healthy human individuals. Method: immunoSEQ multiplex PCR; TCRdb's copy keeps in-frame clones and lacks some. The sample includes over 2 million clones, around 95% seen only once; the top ten take 0.1% to 0.15%. The specimen was naive CD4+ T cells sorted from blood. The source is a man aged 18 to 29 in good health. CDR3s include the opening cysteine and the closing phenylalanine or tryptophan. Fields, in order: J gene, V gene, CDR3 protein.

J gene: TRBJ1-2
V gene: TRBV6-1
CDR3 protein: CASSERLGESGNYGYTF

J gene: TRBJ1-1
V gene: TRBV6-5
CDR3 protein: CASRPGGNTEAFF

J gene: TRBJ1-1
V gene: TRBV15
CDR3 protein: CATSVGGGINTEAFF

J gene: TRBJ1-1
V gene: TRBV30
CDR3 protein: CAWSVPVGPGTEAFF

J gene: TRBJ1-1
V gene: TRBV7-9
CDR3 protein: CASSPQVGAEAFF

J gene: TRBJ1-4
V gene: TRBV7-9
CDR3 protein: CASSLGGSNEKLFF

J gene: TRBJ2-1
V gene: TRBV11-2
CDR3 protein: CASTSLTVQYNEQFF

J gene: TRBJ2-1
V gene: TRBV29-1
CDR3 protein: CSVVGQGDNEQFF

J gene: TRBJ2-7
V gene: TRBV6-1
CDR3 protein: CASCTEMLYEQYF

J gene: TRBJ1-5
V gene: TRBV18
CDR3 protein: CASSPSGGRQPQHF

J gene: TRBJ2-2
V gene: TRBV6-1
CDR3 protein: CASSDTGTGNAGELFF

J gene: TRBJ1-4
V gene: TRBV5-1
CDR3 protein: CASSLEGQGELFF